This T cell receptor (beta chain) was captured by sequencing in a study of shared T cell receptors in the human thymus. V was clipped by 6 bases and J by 6 bases; unmatched bases: 3. Germline V gene sequence: CDR1 MGHDK, CDR2 SYGVNS. The CDR3 spans 12 residues. This table comes from immunoSEQ multiplex PCR, and its TCRdb copy is limited to in-frame clones, with some not included. The sample has 500,000 to 750,000 clones, over 75% seen once; the top ten hold 0.01%. This same sample was also taken into another study, of human thymus T cells. As reported in that work: Resections that were taken during corrective heart surgery supplied the thymus tissue. There appeared to be biased usage of V and J genes in thymic and blood repertoires.

The TCR was taken from a boy younger than two with a congenital heart defect. This chain joins TRBV25-1 and TRBJ2-7, with 9 bases fitting TRBD1. The sequencing input was thymocytes. In nucleotides, the CDR3 is TGTGCCAGCAGAGGGACAGGGTTCGAGCAGTACTTC. Protein product: CASRGTGFEQYF.